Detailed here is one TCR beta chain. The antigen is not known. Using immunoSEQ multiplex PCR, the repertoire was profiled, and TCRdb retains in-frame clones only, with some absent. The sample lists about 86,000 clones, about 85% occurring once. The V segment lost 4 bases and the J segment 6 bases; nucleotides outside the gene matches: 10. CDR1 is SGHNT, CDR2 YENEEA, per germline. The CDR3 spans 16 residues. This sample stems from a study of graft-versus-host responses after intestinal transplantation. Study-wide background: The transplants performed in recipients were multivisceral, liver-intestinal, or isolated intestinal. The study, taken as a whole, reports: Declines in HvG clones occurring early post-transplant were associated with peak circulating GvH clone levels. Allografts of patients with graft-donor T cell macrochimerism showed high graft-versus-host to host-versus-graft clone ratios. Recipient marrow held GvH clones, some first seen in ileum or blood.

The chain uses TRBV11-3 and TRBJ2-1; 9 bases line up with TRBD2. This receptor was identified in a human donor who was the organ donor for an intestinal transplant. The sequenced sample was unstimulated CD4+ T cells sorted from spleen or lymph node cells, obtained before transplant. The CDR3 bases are TGTGCCAGCAGCTCCAAGTCGGGGCGGGGGGGCAATGAGCAGTTCTTC. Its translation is CASSSKSGRGGNEQFF.